The present TCR beta chain was sequenced within a study of T cells after yellow fever vaccination. Study-wide points: Post-booster repertoires contained most primary-vaccination clones again (roughly 96% CD4, around 88% CD8). Although most clonotypes did not, a small share appeared in both CD4 and CD8 compartments. Faster peaking, at day 5 versus 15, marked a secondary response that was weaker.

Of note for this clonotype: Its antigen remains unidentified.

Synthesis of TCR cDNA relied on 5'RACE template switching, which attached a universal primer site and UMIs. TCRdb itself ran the 5' RACE reads through MiXCR, one entry per CDR3 protein. The table shows approximately 160,000 distinct CDR3 sequences, with over 7% occurring only once. In germline, CDR1 is MNHNS, CDR2 SASEGT. Trimming took off 0 bases at V and 4 bases at J, with 7 bases between the two ends. The CDR3 has 14 residues. The sample was CD8+ T cells sorted from PBMCs, taken 45 days after the yellow fever booster vaccination. The V and J genes are TRBV6-1 and TRBJ1-5; D remains ambiguous. The sequence derives from a man between 18 and 35 years old who received the YFV17D yellow fever vaccine. CDR3 region: CASSEAILNQPQHF. The CDR3 coding sequence is TGTGCCAGCAGTGAAGCTATTTTAAATCAGCCCCAGCATTTT.